The rows below give T cell receptor beta chains drawn from one sample of a study of metastatic and nonmetastatic thyroid tumors. MiXCR reprocessed the PCR reads for TCRdb. In the table there are 50,000 to 65,000 clones, approximately 17% of which are singletons. Sequenced sample: blood. The source is a female donor with papillary thyroid cancer or a benign thyroid nodule (not recorded which). Some clones in this sample may be carry-over from other donors' samples. Both conserved end residues are trimmed from each CDR3.

len: 15
j_gene: TRBJ1-5
v_gene: TRBV11-1
CDR3aa: ASSLANLGTGNQPQH

len: 13
j_gene: TRBJ2-7
v_gene: TRBV6-1
CDR3aa: ASGEAGTGSYEQY

len: 13
j_gene: TRBJ2-7
v_gene: TRBV7-2
CDR3aa: ASSLPGSLVHEQY

len: 15
j_gene: TRBJ1-2
v_gene: TRBV15
CDR3aa: ATSRGGTNAQNYGYT

len: 12
j_gene: TRBJ1-6
v_gene: TRBV20-1
CDR3aa: SARESARGSPLH

len: 13
j_gene: TRBJ1-1
v_gene: TRBV4-2
CDR3aa: ASSHPRGGDAEDF

len: 14
j_gene: TRBJ2-2
v_gene: TRBV30
CDR3aa: AWSWGLAGVTLELF

len: 12
j_gene: TRBJ2-7
v_gene: TRBV18
CDR3aa: ASSANRGLSEQY

len: 16
j_gene: TRBJ2-7
v_gene: TRBV6-1
CDR3aa: ASRDHPGTSVSSYEQY

len: 13
j_gene: TRBJ2-7
v_gene: TRBV5-4
CDR3aa: ASSPGTVGYYEQY

len: 13
j_gene: TRBJ1-5
v_gene: TRBV7-6
CDR3aa: ASSSQPGKNQPQH

len: 17
j_gene: TRBJ1-5
v_gene: TRBV6-2/TRBV6-3
CDR3aa: ASSPGQVALLVSNQPQH

len: 11
j_gene: TRBJ1-2
v_gene: TRBV30
CDR3aa: AWSRAGDLGYT

len: 12
j_gene: TRBJ2-2
v_gene: TRBV30
CDR3aa: AWKELAMAGELF

len: 10
j_gene: TRBJ1-5
v_gene: TRBV20-1
CDR3aa: SGVRGNQPQH

len: 10
j_gene: TRBJ2-1
v_gene: TRBV6-1
CDR3aa: ASRAPGNEQF

len: 15
j_gene: TRBJ1-5
v_gene: TRBV19
CDR3aa: ASSIGSSVLSNQPQH

len: 13
j_gene: TRBJ2-1
v_gene: TRBV5-4
CDR3aa: ASSSSAASYNEQF

len: 14
j_gene: TRBJ2-5
v_gene: TRBV12-3/TRBV12-4
CDR3aa: ASSSSGRARRETQY

len: 13
j_gene: TRBJ2-3
v_gene: TRBV2
CDR3aa: ASRPGLATYGTQY

len: 15
j_gene: TRBJ2-1
v_gene: TRBV27
CDR3aa: ASRHLIGSPIYNEQF